This TCR beta chain emerged from a study of T cells in Graves' hyperthyroidism and ophthalmopathy. This clonotype was seen more than once but under ten times. The J segment lost 0 bases and the V segment lost 2 bases, leaving 10 bases of the junction unmatched. This CDR3 is 18 amino acids long. The V gene's germline CDR1 is SNHLY and CDR2 FYNNEI. TCR beta CDR3 sequences were amplified from RNA transcripts. An initial round of RT-PCR targeting the TCR CDR3 relied on the HTBI primer set. TCRdb ran MiXCR on the multiplex PCR reads and lists one entry per CDR3 protein. This table holds about 420,000 distinct CDR3 sequences, 15% to 19% found once. Calling Graves' hyperthyroidism stable meant ophthalmopathy did not progress within 18 months.

The TCR sequence derives from a woman aged 18-29 years with Graves' hyperthyroidism. The chain carries TRBV2 and TRBJ1-5, with 7 nucleotides matching TRBD1. The sample taken for sequencing was blood. The CDR3 DNA follows: TGTGCCAGCAGTGAATACAGGACAGGACCTAATAGCAATCAGCCCCAGCATTTT. Translation: CASSEYRTGPNSNQPQHF.